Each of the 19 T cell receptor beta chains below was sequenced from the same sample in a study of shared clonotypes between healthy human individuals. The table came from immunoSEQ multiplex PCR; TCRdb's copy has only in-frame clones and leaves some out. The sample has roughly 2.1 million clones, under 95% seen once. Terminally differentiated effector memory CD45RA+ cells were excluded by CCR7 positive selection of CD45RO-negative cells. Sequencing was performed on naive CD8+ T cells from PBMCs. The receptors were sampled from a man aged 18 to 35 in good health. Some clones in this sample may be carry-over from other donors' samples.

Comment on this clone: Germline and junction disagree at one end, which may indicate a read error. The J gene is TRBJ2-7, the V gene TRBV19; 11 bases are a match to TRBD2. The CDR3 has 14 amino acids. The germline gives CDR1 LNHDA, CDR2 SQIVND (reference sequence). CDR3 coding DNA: TGTGCCAGTAGGATAGCGGGAGGGCCGTCCGAGCAGTACTTC. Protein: CASRIAGGPSEQYF.

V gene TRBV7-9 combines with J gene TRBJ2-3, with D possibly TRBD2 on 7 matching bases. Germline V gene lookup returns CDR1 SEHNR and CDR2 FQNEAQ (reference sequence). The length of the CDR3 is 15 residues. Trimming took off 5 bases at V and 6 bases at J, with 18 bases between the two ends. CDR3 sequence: CASSLGGGGEDTQYF. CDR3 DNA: TGTGCCAGCAGCCTTGGCGGGGGCGGTGAGGATACGCAGTATTTT. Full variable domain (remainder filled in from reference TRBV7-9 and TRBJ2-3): DTGVSQNPRHKITKRGQNVTFRCDPISEHNRLYWYRQTLGQGPEFLTYFQNEAQLEKSRLLSDRFSAERPKGSFSTLEIQRTEQGDSAMYLCASSLGGGGEDTQYFGPGTRLTVL.

CDR3 loop: CASSPIRDSGFEQYF. In DNA, the CDR3 is TGCGCCAGCAGCCCAATCCGGGACTCAGGGTTCGAGCAGTACTTC. The V gene is TRBV5-1, the J gene TRBJ2-7, with a tentative D call TRBD2 (6 bases). Germline CDR1 SGHRS, CDR2 YFSETQ. V lost 4 bases to trimming and J lost 6 bases, with 20 bases between them. CDR3 length equals 15 residues. The full variable domain, rest sourced from reference TRBV5-1 and TRBJ2-7, is KAGVTQTPRYLIKTRGQQVTLSCSPISGHRSVSWYQQTPGQGLQFLFEYFSETQRNKGNFPGRFSGRQFSNSRSEMNVSTLELGDSALYLCASSPIRDSGFEQYFGPGTRLTVT.

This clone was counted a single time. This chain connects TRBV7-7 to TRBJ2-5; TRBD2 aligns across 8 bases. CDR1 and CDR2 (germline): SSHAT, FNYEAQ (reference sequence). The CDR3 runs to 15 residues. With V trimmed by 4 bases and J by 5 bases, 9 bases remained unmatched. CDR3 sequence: CASSWGETSAETQYF. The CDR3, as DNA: TGTGCCAGCAGCTGGGGCGAGACTAGCGCGGAGACCCAGTACTTC. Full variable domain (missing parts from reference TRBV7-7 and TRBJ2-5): GAGVSQSPRYKVTKRGQDVTLRCDPISSHATLYWYQQALGQGPEFLTYFNYEAQPDKSGLPSDRFSAERPEGSISTLTIQRTEQRDSAMYRCASSWGETSAETQYFGPGTRLLVL.

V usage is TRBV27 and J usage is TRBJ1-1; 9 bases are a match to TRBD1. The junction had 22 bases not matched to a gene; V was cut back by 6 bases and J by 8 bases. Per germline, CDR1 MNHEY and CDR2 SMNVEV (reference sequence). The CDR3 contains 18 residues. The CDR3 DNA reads TGTGCCAGCAGCACGATCACCGGGACAGGGCCCTCGTACGAAGAAGCTTTCTTT. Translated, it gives CASSTITGTGPSYEEAFF.

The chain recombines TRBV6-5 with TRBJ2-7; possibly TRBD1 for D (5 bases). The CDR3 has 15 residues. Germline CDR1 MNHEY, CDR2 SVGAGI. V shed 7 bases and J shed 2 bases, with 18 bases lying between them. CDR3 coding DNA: TGTGCCAGCAACCGTGGGGCAGGTCACCCCTACGAGCAGTACTTC. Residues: CASNRGAGHPYEQYF.

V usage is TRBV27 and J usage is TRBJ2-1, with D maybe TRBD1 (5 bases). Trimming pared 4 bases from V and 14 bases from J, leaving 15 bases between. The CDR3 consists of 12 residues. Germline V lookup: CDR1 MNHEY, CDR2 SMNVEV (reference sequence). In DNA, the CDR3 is TGTGCCAGCAGTTCCCAGGGTTCCGCGGAGTTCTTC. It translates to CASSSQGSAEFF.

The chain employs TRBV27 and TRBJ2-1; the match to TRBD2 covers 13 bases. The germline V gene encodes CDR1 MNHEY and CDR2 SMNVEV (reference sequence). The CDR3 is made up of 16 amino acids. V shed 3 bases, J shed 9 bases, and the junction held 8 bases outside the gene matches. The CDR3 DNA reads TGTGCCAGCAGTTTGCTTCGGACTAGCGGGAGTAGTGAGCAGTTCTTC. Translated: CASSLLRTSGSSEQFF.

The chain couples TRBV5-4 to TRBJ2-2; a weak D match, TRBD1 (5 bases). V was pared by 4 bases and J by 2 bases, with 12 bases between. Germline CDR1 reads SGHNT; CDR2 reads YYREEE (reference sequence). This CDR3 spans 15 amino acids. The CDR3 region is CASSIGARNTGELFF. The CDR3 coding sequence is TGTGCCAGCAGCATTGGGGCCAGAAACACCGGGGAGCTGTTTTTT. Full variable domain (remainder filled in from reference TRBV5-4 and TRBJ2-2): ETGVTQSPTHLIKTRGQQVTLRCSSQSGHNTVSWYQQALGQGPQFIFQYYREEENGRGNFPPRFSGLQFPNYSSELNVNALELDDSALYLCASSIGARNTGELFFGEGSRLTVL.

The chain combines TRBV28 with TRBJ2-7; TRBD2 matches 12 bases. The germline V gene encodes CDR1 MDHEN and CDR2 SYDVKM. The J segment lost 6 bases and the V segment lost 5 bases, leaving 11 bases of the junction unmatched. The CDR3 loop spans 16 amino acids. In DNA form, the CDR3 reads TGTGCCAGCAGTCCGACTAGCGGGAGTTGGATGGGCGAGCAGTACTTC. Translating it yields CASSPTSGSWMGEQYF.

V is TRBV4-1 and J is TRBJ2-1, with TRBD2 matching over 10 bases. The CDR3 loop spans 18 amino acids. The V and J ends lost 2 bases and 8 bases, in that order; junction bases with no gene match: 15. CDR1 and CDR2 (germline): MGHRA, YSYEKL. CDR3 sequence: CASSQSSLEREGRHEQFF. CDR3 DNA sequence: TGCGCCAGCAGCCAAAGTTCCCTAGAGCGGGAGGGCCGTCATGAGCAGTTCTTC.

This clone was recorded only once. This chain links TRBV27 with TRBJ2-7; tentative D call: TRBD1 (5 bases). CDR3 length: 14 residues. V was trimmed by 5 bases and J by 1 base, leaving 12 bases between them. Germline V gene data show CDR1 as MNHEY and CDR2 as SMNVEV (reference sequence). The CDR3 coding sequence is TGTGCCAGCAGTCCTCCCGACAGTTCCTACGAGCAGTACTTC. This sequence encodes CASSPPDSSYEQYF.

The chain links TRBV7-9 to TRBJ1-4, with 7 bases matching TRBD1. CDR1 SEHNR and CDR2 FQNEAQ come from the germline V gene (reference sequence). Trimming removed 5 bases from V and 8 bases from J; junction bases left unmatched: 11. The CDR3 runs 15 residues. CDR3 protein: CASSIDREVGEKLFF. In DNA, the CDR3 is TGTGCCAGCAGCATCGACAGGGAGGTAGGGGAAAAACTGTTTTTT.

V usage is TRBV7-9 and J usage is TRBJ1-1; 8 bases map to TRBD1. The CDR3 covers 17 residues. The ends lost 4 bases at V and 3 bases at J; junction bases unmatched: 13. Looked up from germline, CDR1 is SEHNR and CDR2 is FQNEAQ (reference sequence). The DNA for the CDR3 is TGTGCCAGCAGCTATAAGACAGGGGAGGCGTTAGACACTGAAGCTTTCTTT. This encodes CASSYKTGEALDTEAFF.

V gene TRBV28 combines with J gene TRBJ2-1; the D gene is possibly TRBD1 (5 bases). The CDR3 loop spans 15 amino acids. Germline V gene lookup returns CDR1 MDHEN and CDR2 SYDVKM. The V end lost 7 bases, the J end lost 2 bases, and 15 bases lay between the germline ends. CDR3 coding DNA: TGTGCCAGCAACACTCCAGGGCCAGCCTACAATGAGCAGTTCTTC. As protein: CASNTPGPAYNEQFF.

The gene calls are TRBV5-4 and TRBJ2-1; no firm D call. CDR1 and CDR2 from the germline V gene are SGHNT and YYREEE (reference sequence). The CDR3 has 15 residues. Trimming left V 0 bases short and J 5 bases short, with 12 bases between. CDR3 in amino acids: CASSLVRGPNNEQFF. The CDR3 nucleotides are TGTGCCAGCAGCTTGGTCCGAGGACCCAACAATGAGCAGTTCTTC.

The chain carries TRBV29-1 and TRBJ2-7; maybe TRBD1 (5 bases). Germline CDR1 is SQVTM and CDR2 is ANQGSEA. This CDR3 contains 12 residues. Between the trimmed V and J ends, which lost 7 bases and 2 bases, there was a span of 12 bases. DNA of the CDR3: TGCAGCGCGACGGACACTACCTACGAGCAGTACTTC. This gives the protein CSATDTTYEQYF.

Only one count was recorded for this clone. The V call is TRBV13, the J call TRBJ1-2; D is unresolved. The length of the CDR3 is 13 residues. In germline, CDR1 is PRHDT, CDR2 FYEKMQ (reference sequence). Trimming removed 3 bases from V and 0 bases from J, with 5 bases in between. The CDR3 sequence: CASSLETNYGYTF. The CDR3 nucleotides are TGTGCCAGCAGCTTGGAAACTAACTATGGCTACACCTTC.

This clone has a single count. For the CDR3, the DNA is TGTGCCAGCAGCCCCTGGACAGGGGGCAAGGGTGGCTACACCTTC. It yields the protein CASSPWTGGKGGYTF. The gene calls are TRBV5-8 and TRBJ1-2; 11 positions agree with TRBD1. Germline V CDR1 and CDR2: SGHTS, YDEGEE. This CDR3 is 15 amino acids long. V lost 4 bases and J lost 7; bases outside the gene matches: 9.